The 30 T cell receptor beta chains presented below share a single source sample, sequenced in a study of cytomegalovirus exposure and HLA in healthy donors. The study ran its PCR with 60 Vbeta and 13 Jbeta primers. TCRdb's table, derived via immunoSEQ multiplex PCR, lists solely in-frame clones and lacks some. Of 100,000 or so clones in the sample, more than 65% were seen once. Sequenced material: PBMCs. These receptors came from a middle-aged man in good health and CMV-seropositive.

The CDR3 here is CASSQGGRGTGELFF. CDR3 sequence (DNA): TGCGCCAGCAGCCAAGGAGGACGGGGCACCGGGGAGCTGTTTTTT. J is TRBJ2-2 and V is TRBV4-3; weak D call: TRBD2 (5 bases). Germline assignment: CDR1 LGHNA and CDR2 YSLEER. There are 15 residues in the CDR3. Trimming pared 1 base from V and 4 bases from J, leaving 10 bases between.

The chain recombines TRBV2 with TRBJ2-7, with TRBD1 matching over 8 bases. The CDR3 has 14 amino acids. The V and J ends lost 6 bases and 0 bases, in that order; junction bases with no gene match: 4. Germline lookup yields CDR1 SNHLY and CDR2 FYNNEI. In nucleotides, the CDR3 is TGTGCCAGCAGGAGACAGGGGAGCTCCTACGAGCAGTACTTC. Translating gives CASRRQGSSYEQYF.

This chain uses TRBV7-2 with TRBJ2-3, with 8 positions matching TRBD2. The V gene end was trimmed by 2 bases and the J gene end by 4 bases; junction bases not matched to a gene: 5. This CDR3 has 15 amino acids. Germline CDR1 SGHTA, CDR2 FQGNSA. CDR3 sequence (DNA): TGTGCCAGCAGCTTACTAGCGGGTAGTTCAGATACGCAGTATTTT. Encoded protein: CASSLLAGSSDTQYF.

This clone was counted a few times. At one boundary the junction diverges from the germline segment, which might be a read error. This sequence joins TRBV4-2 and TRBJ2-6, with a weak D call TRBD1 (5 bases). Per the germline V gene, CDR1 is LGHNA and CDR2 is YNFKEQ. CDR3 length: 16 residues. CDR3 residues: CASSQDDSSGANGLTF. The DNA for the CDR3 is TGTGCCAGCAGCCAAGATGACAGCTCTGGGGCCAACGGCCTGACTTTC.

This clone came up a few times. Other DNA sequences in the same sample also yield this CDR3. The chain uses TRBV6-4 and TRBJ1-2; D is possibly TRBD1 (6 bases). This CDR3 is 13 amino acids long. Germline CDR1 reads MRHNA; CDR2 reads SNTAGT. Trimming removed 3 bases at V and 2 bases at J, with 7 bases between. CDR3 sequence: CASSETGNYGYTF. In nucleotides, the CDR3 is TGTGCCAGCAGTGAAACAGGGAACTATGGCTACACCTTC.

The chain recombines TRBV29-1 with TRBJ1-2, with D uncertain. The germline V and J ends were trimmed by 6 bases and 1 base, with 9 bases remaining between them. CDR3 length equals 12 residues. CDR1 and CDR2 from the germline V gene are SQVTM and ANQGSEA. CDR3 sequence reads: CSVEADNYGYTF. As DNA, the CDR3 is TGCAGCGTCGAGGCAGATAACTATGGCTACACCTTC.

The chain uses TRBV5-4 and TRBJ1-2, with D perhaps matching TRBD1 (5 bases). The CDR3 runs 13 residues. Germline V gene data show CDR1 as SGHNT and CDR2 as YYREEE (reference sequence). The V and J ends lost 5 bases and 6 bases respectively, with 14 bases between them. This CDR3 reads CASRQPGGDGYTF. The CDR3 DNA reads TGTGCCAGCAGGCAACCTGGGGGGGATGGCTACACCTTC. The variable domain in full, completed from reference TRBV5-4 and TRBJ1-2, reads ETGVTQSPTHLIKTRGQQVTLRCSSQSGHNTVSWYQQALGQGPQFIFQYYREEENGRGNFPPRFSGLQFPNYSSELNVNALELDDSALYLCASRQPGGDGYTFGSGTRLTVV.

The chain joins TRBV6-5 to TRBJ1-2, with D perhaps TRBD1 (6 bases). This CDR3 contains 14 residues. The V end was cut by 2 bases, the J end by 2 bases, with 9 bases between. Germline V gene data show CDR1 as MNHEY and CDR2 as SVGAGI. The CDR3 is CASSYRGQNYGYTF. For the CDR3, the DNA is TGTGCCAGCAGTTACCGAGGACAGAACTATGGCTACACCTTC.

DNA for the CDR3: TGTGCCAGCAGCGTCGGAGGATTCGGCGAGCAGTACTTC. Amino acid sequence: CASSVGGFGEQYF. The J gene is TRBJ2-7, the V gene TRBV9; tentative D call: TRBD2 (5 bases). Trimming cost V 2 bases and J 6 bases, with 12 bases left between them. There are 13 residues in the CDR3. Per germline, CDR1 SGDLS and CDR2 YYNGEE.

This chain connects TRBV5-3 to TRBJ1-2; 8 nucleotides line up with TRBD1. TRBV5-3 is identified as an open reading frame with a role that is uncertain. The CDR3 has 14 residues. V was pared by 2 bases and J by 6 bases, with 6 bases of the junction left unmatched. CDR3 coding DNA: TGTGCCAGAAGCTTTACGACAGGGGAAAATGGCTACACCTTC. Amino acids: CARSFTTGENGYTF.

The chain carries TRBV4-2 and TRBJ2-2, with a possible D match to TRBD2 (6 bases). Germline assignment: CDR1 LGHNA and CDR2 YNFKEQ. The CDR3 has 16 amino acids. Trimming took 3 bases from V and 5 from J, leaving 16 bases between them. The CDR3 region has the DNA TGTGCCAGCAGCCAGGCCTTTTGGGGAGGAACCGGGGAGCTGTTTTTT. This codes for CASSQAFWGGTGELFF.

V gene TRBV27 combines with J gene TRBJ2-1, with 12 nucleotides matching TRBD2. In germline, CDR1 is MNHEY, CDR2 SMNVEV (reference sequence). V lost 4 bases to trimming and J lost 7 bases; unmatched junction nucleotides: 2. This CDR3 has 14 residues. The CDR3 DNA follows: TGTGCCAGCAGTTCTAGCGGGAGGGGAAATGAGCAGTTCTTC. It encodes CASSSSGRGNEQFF.

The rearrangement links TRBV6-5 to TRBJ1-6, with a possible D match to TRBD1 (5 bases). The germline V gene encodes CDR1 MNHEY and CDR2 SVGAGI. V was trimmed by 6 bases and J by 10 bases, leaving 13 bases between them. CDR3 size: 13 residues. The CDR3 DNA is TGTGCCAGCAGGACCCTCGGGGGGTCACCCCTCCACTTT. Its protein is CASRTLGGSPLHF.

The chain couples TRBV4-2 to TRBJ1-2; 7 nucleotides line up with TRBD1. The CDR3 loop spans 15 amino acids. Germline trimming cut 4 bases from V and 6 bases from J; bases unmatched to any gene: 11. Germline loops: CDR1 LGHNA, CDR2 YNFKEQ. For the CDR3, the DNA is TGTGCCAGCAGCCCACGAAGGGACAGCCTGAATGGCTACACCTTC. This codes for CASSPRRDSLNGYTF.

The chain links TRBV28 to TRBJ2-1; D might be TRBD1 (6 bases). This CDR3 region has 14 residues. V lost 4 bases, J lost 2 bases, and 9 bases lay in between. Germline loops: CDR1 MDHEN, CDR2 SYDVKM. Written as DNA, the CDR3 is TGTGCCAGCAGTTGGACAGACCCCTACAATGAGCAGTTCTTC. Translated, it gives CASSWTDPYNEQFF. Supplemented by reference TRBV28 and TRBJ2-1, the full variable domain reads DVKVTQSSRYLVKRTGEKVFLECVQDMDHENMFWYRQDPGLGLRLIYFSYDVKMKEKGDIPEGYSVSREKKERFSLILESASTNQTSMYLCASSWTDPYNEQFFGPGTRLTVL.

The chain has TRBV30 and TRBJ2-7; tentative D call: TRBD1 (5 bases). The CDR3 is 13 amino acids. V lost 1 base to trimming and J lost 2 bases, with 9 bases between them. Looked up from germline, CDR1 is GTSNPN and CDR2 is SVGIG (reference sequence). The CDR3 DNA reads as TGTGCCTGGAGTGGACAGATACCCTACGAGCAGTACTTC. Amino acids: CAWSGQIPYEQYF.

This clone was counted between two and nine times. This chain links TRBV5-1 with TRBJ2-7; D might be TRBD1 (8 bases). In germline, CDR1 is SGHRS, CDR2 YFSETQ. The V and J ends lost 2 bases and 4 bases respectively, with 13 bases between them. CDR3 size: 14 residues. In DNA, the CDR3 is TGCGCCAGCAGCTTACAGGGGGGGGCATACGAGCAGTACTTC. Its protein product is CASSLQGGAYEQYF. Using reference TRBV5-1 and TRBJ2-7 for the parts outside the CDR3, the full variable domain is KAGVTQTPRYLIKTRGQQVTLSCSPISGHRSVSWYQQTPGQGLQFLFEYFSETQRNKGNFPGRFSGRQFSNSRSEMNVSTLELGDSALYLCASSLQGGAYEQYFGPGTRLTVT.

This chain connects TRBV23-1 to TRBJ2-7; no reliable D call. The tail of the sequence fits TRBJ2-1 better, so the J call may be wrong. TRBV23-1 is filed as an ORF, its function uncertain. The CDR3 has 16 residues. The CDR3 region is CASSHPAENPYNEQFF. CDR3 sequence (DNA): TGCGCCAGCAGCCACCCCGCGGAGAATCCCTACAATGAGCAGTTCTTC.

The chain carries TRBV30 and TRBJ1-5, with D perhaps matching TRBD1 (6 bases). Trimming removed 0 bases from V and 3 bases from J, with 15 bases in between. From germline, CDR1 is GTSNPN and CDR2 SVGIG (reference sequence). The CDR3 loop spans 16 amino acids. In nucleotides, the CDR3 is TGTGCCTGGAGTGTGACGGGACACCCTTTCAATCAGCCCCAGCATTTT. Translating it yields CAWSVTGHPFNQPQHF.

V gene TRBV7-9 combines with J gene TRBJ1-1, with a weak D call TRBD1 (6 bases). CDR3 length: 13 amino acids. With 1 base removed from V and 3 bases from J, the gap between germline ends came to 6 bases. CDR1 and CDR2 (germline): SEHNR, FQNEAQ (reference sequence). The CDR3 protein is CASSLGGHTEAFF. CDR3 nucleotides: TGTGCCAGCAGCTTAGGGGGGCACACTGAAGCTTTCTTT.

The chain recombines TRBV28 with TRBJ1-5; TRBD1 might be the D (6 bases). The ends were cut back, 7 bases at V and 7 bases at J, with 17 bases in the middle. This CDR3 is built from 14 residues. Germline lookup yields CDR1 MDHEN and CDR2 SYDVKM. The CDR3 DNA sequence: TGTGCCAGCATCTGGGGGGGGGCGAAGCAGCCCCAGCATTTT. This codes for CASIWGGAKQPQHF.

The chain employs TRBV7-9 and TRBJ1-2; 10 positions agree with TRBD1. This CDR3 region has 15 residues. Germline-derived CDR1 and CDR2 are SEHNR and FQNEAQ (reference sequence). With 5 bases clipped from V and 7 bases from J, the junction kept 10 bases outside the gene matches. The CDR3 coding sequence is TGTGCCAGCAGCCCCTATGGGACAGGGGAGGGTGGCTACACCTTC. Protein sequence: CASSPYGTGEGGYTF.

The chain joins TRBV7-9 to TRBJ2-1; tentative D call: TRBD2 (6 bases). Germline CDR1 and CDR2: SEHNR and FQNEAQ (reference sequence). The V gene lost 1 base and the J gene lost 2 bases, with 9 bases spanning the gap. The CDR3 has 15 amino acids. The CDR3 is CASSLGLAAYNEQFF. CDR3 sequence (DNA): TGTGCCAGCAGCTTAGGTTTAGCGGCCTACAATGAGCAGTTCTTC.

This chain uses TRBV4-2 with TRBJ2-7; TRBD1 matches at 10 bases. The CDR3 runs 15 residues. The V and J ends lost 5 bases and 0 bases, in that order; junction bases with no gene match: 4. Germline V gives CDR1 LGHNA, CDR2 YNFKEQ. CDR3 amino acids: CASSFRDRGSYEQYF. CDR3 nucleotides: TGTGCCAGCAGCTTCCGGGACAGGGGCTCCTACGAGCAGTACTTC.

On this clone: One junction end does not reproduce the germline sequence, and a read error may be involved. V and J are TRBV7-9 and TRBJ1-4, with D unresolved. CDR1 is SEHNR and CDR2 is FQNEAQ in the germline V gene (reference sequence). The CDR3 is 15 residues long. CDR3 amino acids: CSSSLASEGNEKLFF. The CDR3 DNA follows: TGTTCCAGCAGCTTAGCCTCGGAGGGAAATGAAAAACTGTTTTTT.

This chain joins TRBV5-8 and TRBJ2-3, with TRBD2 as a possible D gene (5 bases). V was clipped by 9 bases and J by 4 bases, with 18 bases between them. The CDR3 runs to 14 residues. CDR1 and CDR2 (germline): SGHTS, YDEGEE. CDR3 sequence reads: CATFGGRVPDTQYF. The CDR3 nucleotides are TGTGCCACCTTCGGAGGCCGCGTCCCAGATACGCAGTATTTT.

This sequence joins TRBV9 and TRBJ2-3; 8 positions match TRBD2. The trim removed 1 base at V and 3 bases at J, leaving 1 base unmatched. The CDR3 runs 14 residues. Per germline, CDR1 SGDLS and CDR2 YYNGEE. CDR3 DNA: TGTGCCAGCAGCGTACGGGGGGGGACAGATACGCAGTATTTT. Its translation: CASSVRGGTDTQYF.

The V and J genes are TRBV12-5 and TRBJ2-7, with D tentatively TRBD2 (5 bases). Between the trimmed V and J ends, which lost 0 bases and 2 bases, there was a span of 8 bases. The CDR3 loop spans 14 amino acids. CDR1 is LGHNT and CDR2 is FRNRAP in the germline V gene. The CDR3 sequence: CASGLVTRAYEQYF. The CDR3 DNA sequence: TGTGCTAGTGGTTTGGTTACTAGGGCCTACGAGCAGTACTTC. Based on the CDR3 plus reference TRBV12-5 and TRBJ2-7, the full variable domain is DARVTQTPRHKVTEMGQEVTMRCQPILGHNTVFWYRQTMMQGLELLAYFRNRAPLDDSGMPKDRFSAEMPDATLATLKIQPSEPRDSAVYFCASGLVTRAYEQYFGPGTRLTVT.

This CDR3 is CASSQGGGVDGYTF. The CDR3 region has the DNA TGCGCCAGCAGCCAAGGCGGGGGCGTAGATGGCTACACCTTC. This sequence joins TRBV4-1 and TRBJ1-2; a possible D gene is TRBD1 (6 bases). The CDR3 sequence is 14 residues long. CDR1 and CDR2 from the germline V gene are MGHRA and YSYEKL. V shed 1 base and J shed 6 bases, with 12 bases lying between them.

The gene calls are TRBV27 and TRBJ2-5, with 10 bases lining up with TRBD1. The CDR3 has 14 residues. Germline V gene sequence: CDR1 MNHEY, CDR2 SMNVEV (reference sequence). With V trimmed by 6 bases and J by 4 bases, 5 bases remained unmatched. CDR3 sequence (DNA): TGTGCCAGCAGGGGACAGGGGACAAGAGAGACCCAGTACTTC. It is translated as CASRGQGTRETQYF.